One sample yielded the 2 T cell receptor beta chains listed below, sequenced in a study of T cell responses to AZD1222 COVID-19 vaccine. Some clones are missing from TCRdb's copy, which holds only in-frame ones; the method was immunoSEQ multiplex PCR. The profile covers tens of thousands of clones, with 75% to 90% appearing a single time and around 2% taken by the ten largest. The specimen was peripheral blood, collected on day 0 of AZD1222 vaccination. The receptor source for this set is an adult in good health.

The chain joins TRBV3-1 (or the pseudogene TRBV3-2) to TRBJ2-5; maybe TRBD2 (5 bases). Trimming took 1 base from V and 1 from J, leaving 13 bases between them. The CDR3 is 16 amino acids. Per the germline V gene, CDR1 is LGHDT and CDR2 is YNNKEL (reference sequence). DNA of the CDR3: TGTGCCAGCAGCCAAGGAGCTGCGGGTCGCCAAGAGACCCAGTACTTC. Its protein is CASSQGAAGRQETQYF.

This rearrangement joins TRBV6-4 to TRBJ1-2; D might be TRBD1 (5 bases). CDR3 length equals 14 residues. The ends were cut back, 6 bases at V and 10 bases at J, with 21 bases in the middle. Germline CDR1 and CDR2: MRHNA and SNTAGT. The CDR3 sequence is CASSQEGIRGVYTF. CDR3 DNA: TGTGCCAGCAGCCAAGAGGGGATCCGAGGAGTCTACACCTTC.